The source of this T cell receptor (beta chain) is a study of pediatric ulcerative colitis. The CDR3 is made up of 15 amino acids. V gave up 1 base and J gave up 11 bases; unmatched junction bases: 9. Per the germline V gene, CDR1 is SGHTS and CDR2 is YDEGEE. Regarding this clone: Its target is not known.

Study results and limitations: Ulcerative colitis patients shared more blood-rectal clones than controls.

One to two pinch biopsies were taken from the rectum during colonoscopy. Data came from immunoSEQ multiplex PCR; TCRdb stores just in-frame clones and leaves some out. This table has 30,000 to 40,000 clones, around 80% appearing once. The chain couples TRBV5-8 to TRBJ1-6; 7 bases are a match to TRBD1. The TCR was taken from a boy between 10 and 17 years old with mild ulcerative colitis. Sequencing was done on a sample of gut tissue. As DNA, the CDR3 is TGTGCCAGCAGCTTGCCCGGGACAGTTGGGCCACCCCTCCACTTT. This translates into CASSLPGTVGPPLHF.